This T cell receptor (beta chain) was found in a study of control samples from healthy donors and cancer patients. The assay was immunoSEQ multiplex PCR, and TCRdb's table has in-frame clones only and misses some. Of fewer than 70,000 clones in the sample, roughly 92% are singletons; the top ten hold roughly 4%. The sequenced material came from blood. This sequence was found in a man between 25 and 39 years old in good health.

The CDR3 is CASSLGSGVANNSPLHF. The CDR3 nucleotides are TGTGCCAGCAGCTTAGGGTCAGGGGTTGCCAATAATTCACCCCTCCACTTT. The rearrangement links TRBV13 to TRBJ1-6, with D possibly being TRBD1 (6 bases). CDR1 is PRHDT and CDR2 is FYEKMQ in the germline V gene (reference sequence). V lost 0 bases and J lost 5, with 14 bases in between. The CDR3 contains 17 residues. Looking up the rest from reference TRBV13 and TRBJ1-6 gives the full variable domain: AAGVIQSPRHLIKEKRETATLKCYPIPRHDTVYWYQQGPGQDPQFLISFYEKMQSDKGSIPDRFSAQQFSDYHSELNMSSLELGDSALYFCASSLGSGVANNSPLHFGNGTRLTVT.